Listed below are T cell receptor beta chains from one sample, sequenced in a study of Ad26.COV2.S vaccination and SARS-CoV-2 variants. Repertoires were generated with immunoSEQ multiplex PCR, while TCRdb's copy carries only in-frame clones and drops some. Among approximately 300,000 clones listed, about 86% were seen once. Sample: peripheral blood, taken in a trial of Ad26.COV2.S vaccine versus placebo. All receptors derive from a person aged 18-65 years who received the Ad26.COV2.S COVID-19 vaccine or a placebo. Both conserved end residues are trimmed from each CDR3.

v_gene | CDR3aa
TRBV5-4 | ASSRGQGVDEQY
TRBV7-9 | ASGYNEQF
TRBV3-1/TRBV3-2 | ASRQTSGGTDTQY
TRBV5-4 | ASSLGDWENEQF
TRBV19 | ASRDSLQTGFYGYT
TRBV7-8 | ASSFAGISNQPQH
TRBV7-2 | ASSLDRVTEAF
TRBV5-5 | ASSLVDRPETQY
TRBV29-1 | SVARSPNYGYT
TRBV2 | ASSEGWARGKSQPQH
TRBV2 | ASSAGEGTEAF